This record looks at one T cell receptor (beta chain) sequence and its context. The antigen remains unidentified. The data belong to a study of cytomegalovirus exposure and HLA in healthy donors. The PCR was carried out with 60 Vbeta primers and 13 Jbeta primers. The repertoire was sequenced with immunoSEQ multiplex PCR; TCRdb's copy has only in-frame clones and lacks some. The sample yields 130,000 to 150,000 clones, roughly two thirds seen once. Study-wide points: Donors belonging to an Asian-associated ancestry cluster reportedly showed fewer N-insertions in productive TCRs than the 666-donor mean, according to what a later analysis found. For most TCR beta V segments, an earlier analysis put the productive rate at about 87% or about 30% of the time. One variant, a missense change in DCLRE1C, was linked in a later analysis to TCR beta V- and J-gene trimming. When the data were analyzed later, several of the most significant clusters appeared to be linked to common viral pathogens.

Trimming pared 0 bases from V and 1 base from J, leaving 13 bases between. The germline CDR1 and CDR2 sequences are SGHRS and YFSETQ. The CDR3 runs 16 residues. This TCR came from a woman in her forties in good health and CMV-seronegative. The J gene is TRBJ1-2, the V gene TRBV5-1; D not resolved. Sequences were obtained from PBMCs. CDR3: CASSLDPGRRNYGYTF. The DNA of the CDR3 is TGCGCCAGCAGCTTGGATCCAGGCAGACGTAACTATGGCTACACCTTC.